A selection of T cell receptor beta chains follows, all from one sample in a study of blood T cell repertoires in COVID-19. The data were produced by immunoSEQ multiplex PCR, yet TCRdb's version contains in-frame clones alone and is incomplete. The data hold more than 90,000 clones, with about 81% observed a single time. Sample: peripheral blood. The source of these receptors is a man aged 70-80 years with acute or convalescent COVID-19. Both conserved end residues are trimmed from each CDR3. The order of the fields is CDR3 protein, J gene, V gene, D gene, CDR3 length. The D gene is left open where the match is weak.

CDR3aa: ASSLIQGYNSPLH; j_gene: TRBJ1-6; v_gene: TRBV7-2; d_gene: -; len: 13
CDR3aa: ASGRDQVTEAF; j_gene: TRBJ1-1; v_gene: TRBV12-5; d_gene: -; len: 11
CDR3aa: ASSLGQGGYGYT; j_gene: TRBJ1-2; v_gene: TRBV27; d_gene: TRBD1; len: 12
CDR3aa: ASSIDRVRERRIIGAF; j_gene: TRBJ1-1; v_gene: TRBV19; d_gene: -; len: 16
CDR3aa: ASSISGTGRWLNEQF; j_gene: TRBJ2-1; v_gene: TRBV5-1; d_gene: TRBD1; len: 15
CDR3aa: ASSYRESYEQY; j_gene: TRBJ2-7; v_gene: TRBV6-5; d_gene: -; len: 11
CDR3aa: ASSTLRTGVPSEQF; j_gene: TRBJ2-1; v_gene: TRBV19; d_gene: TRBD1; len: 14
CDR3aa: ASSQDLAGSGAGELF; j_gene: TRBJ2-2; v_gene: TRBV4-1; d_gene: -; len: 15
CDR3aa: ASSPAGVPYEQY; j_gene: TRBJ2-7; v_gene: TRBV18; d_gene: TRBD2; len: 12
CDR3aa: ASSPPGQGYEQY; j_gene: TRBJ2-7; v_gene: TRBV6-5; d_gene: TRBD1; len: 12
CDR3aa: ASSPDRASAEAF; j_gene: TRBJ1-1; v_gene: TRBV18; d_gene: TRBD1; len: 12
CDR3aa: AGVMDSKYEQY; j_gene: TRBJ2-7; v_gene: TRBV30; d_gene: -; len: 11
CDR3aa: ASSSLPGGSGRFPDTQY; j_gene: TRBJ2-3; v_gene: TRBV28; d_gene: TRBD2; len: 17